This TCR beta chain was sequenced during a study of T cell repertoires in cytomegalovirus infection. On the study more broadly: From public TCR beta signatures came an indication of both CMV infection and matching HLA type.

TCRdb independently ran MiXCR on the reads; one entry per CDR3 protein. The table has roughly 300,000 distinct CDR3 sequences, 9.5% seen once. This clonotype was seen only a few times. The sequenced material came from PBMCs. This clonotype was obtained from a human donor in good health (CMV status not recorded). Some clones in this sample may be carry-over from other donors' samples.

CDR3 in amino acids: CASSPALRIPYEQYF. CDR3 nucleotide sequence: TGTGCCAGCAGCCCGGCCCTTAGGATCCCCTACGAGCAGTACTTC. The chain couples TRBV28 to TRBJ2-7; D is undetermined. Germline V gene data show CDR1 as MDHEN and CDR2 as SYDVKM. V lost 6 bases to trimming and J lost 2 bases, with 17 bases between them. CDR3 length: 15 amino acids.